The 2 T cell receptor beta chains presented below share a single source sample, sequenced in a study of blood T cell repertoires in COVID-19. TCRdb keeps only in-frame clones here, not all; method: immunoSEQ multiplex PCR. The table includes around 290,000 clones, more than 75% detected once. Input material: PBMCs or T cells enriched from blood (not recorded which). The receptors were gathered from a woman aged 55-69 years in a cohort exposed to, infected with or recovered from COVID-19 (not recorded which).

V gene TRBV11-3 combines with J gene TRBJ1-1, with TRBD1 identical over 7 bases. The CDR3 totals 16 residues. CDR1 and CDR2 (germline): SGHNT, YENEEA. Unmatched junction bases numbered 9, after V lost 4 bases and J lost 1 base. CDR3 amino acids: CASSSEGGAGNTEAFF. The CDR3 coding sequence is TGTGCCAGCAGCTCCGAAGGGGGCGCAGGGAACACTGAAGCTTTCTTT.

CDR3 protein: CASSPIAREGNEQFF. In nucleotides, the CDR3 is TGTGCCAGCAGCCCAATAGCCCGAGAGGGCAATGAGCAGTTCTTC. The J gene is TRBJ2-1, the V gene TRBV7-2; perhaps TRBD2 as D (5 bases). Germline V gene lookup returns CDR1 SGHTA and CDR2 FQGNSA. Between the trimmed V and J ends, which lost 5 bases and 6 bases, there was a span of 17 bases. CDR3 length equals 15 residues.